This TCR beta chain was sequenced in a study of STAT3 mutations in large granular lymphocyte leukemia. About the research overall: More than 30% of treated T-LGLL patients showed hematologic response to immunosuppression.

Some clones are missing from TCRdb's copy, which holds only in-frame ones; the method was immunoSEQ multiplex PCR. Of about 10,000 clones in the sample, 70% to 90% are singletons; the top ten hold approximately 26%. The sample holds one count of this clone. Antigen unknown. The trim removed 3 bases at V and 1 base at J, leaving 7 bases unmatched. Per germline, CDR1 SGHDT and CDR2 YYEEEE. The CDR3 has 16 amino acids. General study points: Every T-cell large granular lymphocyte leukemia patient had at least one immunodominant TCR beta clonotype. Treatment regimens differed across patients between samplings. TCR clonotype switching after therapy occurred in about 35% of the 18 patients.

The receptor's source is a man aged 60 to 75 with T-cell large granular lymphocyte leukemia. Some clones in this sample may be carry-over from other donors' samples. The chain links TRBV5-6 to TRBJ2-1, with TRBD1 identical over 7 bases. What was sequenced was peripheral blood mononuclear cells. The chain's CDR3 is CASSYDRDPSYNEQFF. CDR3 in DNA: TGTGCCAGCAGCTATGACAGGGACCCGTCCTACAATGAGCAGTTCTTC.